This T cell receptor (beta chain) was sequenced in a study of T cell clonotyping in hematopoietic cell transplantation. The study's findings and limits: Cells were unsorted, so CD4 and CD8 contributions were not separated. Pathologically expanded recipient clonotypes increased progressively from day 30 to day 180 as diversity fell.

Details on this clone: Its antigen is unidentified.

This CDR3 region has 16 residues. Germline lookup yields CDR1 MNHNY and CDR2 SVGAGI (reference sequence). Trimming cost V 2 bases and J 0 bases, with 13 bases left between them. TCRdb's table, derived via immunoSEQ multiplex PCR, lists solely in-frame clones and lacks some. The repertoire includes 60,000 to 75,000 clones, around 94% of them detected once, and 1.6% sits in the top ten. This sequence joins TRBV6-6 and TRBJ1-2, with no clear D. The clonotype originates from a man over 45 in good health. Some clones in this sample may be carry-over from other donors' samples. The sequencing sample was made of peripheral blood mononuclear cells. CDR3 DNA: TGTGCCAGCAGTTACCTCCCGGACCGAACTAACTATGGCTACACCTTC. This sequence encodes CASSYLPDRTNYGYTF.